These 32 T cell receptor beta chains were sequenced from one sample in a study of blood T cell repertoires in COVID-19. Produced via immunoSEQ multiplex PCR; TCRdb's table is partial and in-frame only. The table records 140,000 or so clones, 60% to 80% of them present only once. The sequenced material came from peripheral blood. Receptors were obtained from a man over 45 with active or convalescent COVID-19.

The chain carries TRBV5-8 and TRBJ2-1; 10 bases map to TRBD2. CDR3 length: 15 residues. J lost 9 bases, V lost 5 bases, and 11 bases had no gene match. The germline V gene has CDR1 SGHTS and CDR2 YDEGEE. CDR3 DNA sequence: TGTGCCAGCAGTCCCCGACTAGCGGGTACGGGTGAGCAGTTCTTC. This encodes CASSPRLAGTGEQFF. The full variable domain, with the rest looked up from reference TRBV5-8 and TRBJ2-1, is EAGVTQSPTHLIKTRGQQATLRCSPISGHTSVYWYQQALGLGLQFLLWYDEGEERNRGNFPPRFSGRQFPNYSSELNVNALELEDSALYLCASSPRLAGTGEQFFGPGTRLTVL.

This sequence joins TRBV6-2 or TRBV6-3 and TRBJ2-7; a weak D match, TRBD2 (5 bases). The germline V gene encodes CDR1 MNHEY and CDR2 SVGEGT. The CDR3 spans 16 residues. The V end was cut by 2 bases, the J end by 2 bases, with 16 bases between. The CDR3 sequence: CASSYPQSREAYEQYF. The CDR3 nucleotides are TGTGCCAGCAGTTACCCGCAATCCCGGGAAGCCTACGAGCAGTACTTC.

This chain joins TRBV29-1 and TRBJ2-7; 7 bases map to TRBD2. The CDR3 has 12 amino acids. The germline V gene has CDR1 SQVTM and CDR2 ANQGSEA. J gave up 5 bases and V 4 bases, and 5 bases lay outside the gene matches. CDR3: CSVAWGGDEQYF. CDR3 in DNA: TGCAGCGTTGCGTGGGGGGGGGACGAGCAGTACTTC.

The gene calls are TRBV5-1 and TRBJ2-6; 9 bases line up with TRBD1. The CDR3 loop spans 17 amino acids. The J segment lost 4 bases and the V segment lost 2 bases, leaving 7 bases of the junction unmatched. Germline V gene lookup returns CDR1 SGHRS and CDR2 YFSETQ. CDR3 DNA: TGCGCCAGCAGCTTCCGACAGGGGGGAGGAGGGGCCAACGTCCTGACTTTC. Encoded protein: CASSFRQGGGGANVLTF.

The table lists this clone with a few counts. This chain connects TRBV6-6 to TRBJ2-2, with TRBD2 matching 12 bases. The CDR3 is 15 amino acids. Trimming removed 6 bases from V and 5 bases from J; junction bases left unmatched: 4. Per the germline V gene, CDR1 is MNHNY and CDR2 is SVGAGI (reference sequence). Here the CDR3 reads CASRTLAGGTGELFF. Here the CDR3 DNA reads TGTGCCAGCAGAACCCTAGCGGGAGGGACCGGGGAGCTGTTTTTT.

The chain combines TRBV11-3 with TRBJ2-7; 7 bases match TRBD1. This CDR3 comprises 15 residues. J gave up 3 bases and V 7 bases, and 12 bases lay outside the gene matches. The germline V gene encodes CDR1 SGHNT and CDR2 YENEEA. DNA of the CDR3: TGTGCCAGCACCCTAGTTAAGAGACAGGGCTACGAGCAGTACTTC. It specifies CASTLVKRQGYEQYF.

The chain recombines TRBV7-2 with TRBJ2-2; D unclear. CDR1 and CDR2 (germline): SGHTA, FQGNSA. This CDR3 has 16 residues. Trimming took off 0 bases at V and 3 bases at J, with 11 bases between the two ends. This CDR3 reads CASSLAFLPDTGELFF. The CDR3 DNA follows: TGTGCCAGCAGCTTAGCTTTCCTCCCCGACACCGGGGAGCTGTTTTTT.

This clone was detected only a few times. The chain recombines TRBV12-3 or TRBV12-4 with TRBJ2-6; D is unclear. This CDR3 has 13 residues. V lost 6 bases and J 2 bases, leaving 5 bases between the germline ends. The CDR3 is CASRETGANVLTF. CDR3 sequence (DNA): TGTGCCAGCAGGGAGACTGGGGCCAACGTCCTGACTTTC.

The rearrangement uses TRBV24-1 and TRBJ2-3, with D unclear. Germline V gene data show CDR1 as KGHDR and CDR2 as SFDVKD. V lost 7 bases, J lost 0 bases, and 10 bases lay in between. The CDR3 length is 14 residues. The CDR3 nucleotides are TGTGCCACCAGGAGTACCCTCAGCACAGATACGCAGTATTTT. This encodes CATRSTLSTDTQYF.

The chain uses TRBV20-1 and TRBJ2-1, with D unclear. The V end was cut by 3 bases, the J end by 13 bases, with 13 bases between. The germline CDR1 and CDR2 sequences are DFQATT and SNEGSKA (reference sequence). The CDR3 loop spans 11 amino acids. CDR3 sequence: CSARSSIPQFF. The CDR3 DNA reads TGCAGTGCTAGGAGCTCCATCCCCCAGTTCTTC.

The V gene is TRBV5-4, the J gene TRBJ2-5; a possible D gene is TRBD2 (6 bases). The CDR3 sequence is 15 residues long. Germline assignment: CDR1 SGHNT and CDR2 YYREEE (reference sequence). Trimming pared 4 bases from V and 2 bases from J, leaving 15 bases between. The CDR3 sequence: CASSRSGQEQETQYF. In nucleotides, the CDR3 is TGTGCCAGCAGCCGTAGCGGTCAGGAACAAGAGACCCAGTACTTC.

This chain joins TRBV19 and TRBJ2-7; TRBD1 might be the D (6 bases). The V end was cut by 6 bases, the J end by 5 bases, with 17 bases between. The length of the CDR3 is 14 residues. CDR1 is LNHDA and CDR2 is SQIVND in the germline V gene (reference sequence). The CDR3 region has the DNA TGTGCCAGTAGGCCTACAGGGCTCGTGGACGAGCAGTACTTC. It is translated as CASRPTGLVDEQYF. The full variable domain, in which reference TRBV19 and TRBJ2-7 provide the parts outside the CDR3, is DGGITQSPKYLFRKEGQNVTLSCEQNLNHDAMYWYRQDPGQGLRLIYYSQIVNDFQKGDIAEGYSVSREKKESFPLTVTSAQKNPTAFYLCASRPTGLVDEQYFGPGTRLTVT.

This clone has only a few counts. The chain carries TRBV9 and TRBJ1-3, with D unresolved. This CDR3 has 15 residues. V shed 0 bases and J shed 6 bases, with 13 bases lying between them. Germline CDR1 reads SGDLS; CDR2 reads YYNGEE. CDR3 loop: CASSVDRGWENTIYF. DNA of the CDR3: TGTGCCAGCAGCGTAGATCGGGGATGGGAAAACACCATATATTTT.

This clone came up once. This chain joins TRBV20-1 and TRBJ2-1, with D maybe TRBD2 (5 bases). Germline V gives CDR1 DFQATT, CDR2 SNEGSKA (reference sequence). The CDR3 contains 11 residues. The V gene lost 5 bases and the J gene lost 7 bases, with 9 bases spanning the gap. The CDR3 is CSAGRGNEQFF. The CDR3 DNA follows: TGCAGTGCTGGACGGGGAAATGAGCAGTTCTTC.

The J gene is TRBJ2-1, the V gene TRBV6-5, with D maybe TRBD1 (5 bases). This CDR3 region has 16 residues. CDR1 and CDR2 (germline): MNHEY, SVGAGI. Trimming stripped 0 bases from V and 9 bases from J, with 18 bases between. The CDR3 nucleotides are TGTGCCAGCAGTTACTCCCGGTGGGGCAGGCGGTCTGAGCAGTTCTTC. Translation: CASSYSRWGRRSEQFF.

This clone was seen only once. The CDR3 region has the DNA TGCGCCAGCAGACAGGGGGCGGTAAATCAGCCCCAGCATTTT. It specifies CASRQGAVNQPQHF. The rearrangement links TRBV10-2 to TRBJ1-5; 9 bases are a match to TRBD1. This CDR3 is built from 14 residues. From germline, CDR1 is WSHSY and CDR2 SAAADI. V lost 6 bases and J lost 4; bases outside the gene matches: 4.

The chain combines TRBV7-8 with TRBJ1-1; maybe TRBD1 (5 bases). The V gene's germline CDR1 is SGHVS and CDR2 FQNEAQ. This CDR3 spans 13 amino acids. V was trimmed by 4 bases and J by 4 bases, leaving 10 bases between them. The CDR3 here is CASSYRRGTEAFF. The CDR3 nucleotides are TGTGCCAGCAGCTATCGGAGGGGCACTGAAGCTTTCTTT.

The chain has TRBV4-2 and TRBJ2-7; D is unclear. The V gene's germline CDR1 is LGHNA and CDR2 YNFKEQ. V was trimmed by 2 bases and J by 5 bases, leaving 16 bases between them. The CDR3 runs 15 residues. CDR3 region: CASSQTTTWLNEQYF. As DNA, the CDR3 is TGTGCCAGCAGCCAAACGACGACTTGGTTGAACGAGCAGTACTTC.

The gene calls are TRBV19 and TRBJ2-5, with a weak D call TRBD2 (6 bases). The CDR3 runs to 13 residues. V was pared by 8 bases and J by 0 bases, with 10 bases between. Germline values: CDR1 LNHDA, CDR2 SQIVND (reference sequence). CDR3 sequence (DNA): TGTGCCAGTGGGAGGCCGTACCAAGAGACCCAGTACTTC. This codes for CASGRPYQETQYF.

The rearrangement links TRBV4-2 to TRBJ2-5; D call uncertain. This CDR3 region has 12 residues. Looked up from germline, CDR1 is LGHNA and CDR2 is YNFKEQ. Trimming pared 0 bases from V and 5 bases from J, leaving 4 bases between. The CDR3 sequence: CASSQDRETQYF. Written as DNA, the CDR3 is TGTGCCAGCAGCCAAGATCGGGAGACCCAGTACTTC.

The chain employs TRBV18 and TRBJ1-6, with 7 nucleotides matching TRBD1. V lost 3 bases and J lost 9; bases outside the gene matches: 11. The CDR3 has 16 residues. CDR1 and CDR2 from the germline V gene are KGHSH and LQKENI. The CDR3 DNA reads as TGTGCCAGCTCACCGTTGACAGGGAGCGAGGGTTCACCCCTCCACTTT. It specifies CASSPLTGSEGSPLHF.

The chain combines TRBV27 with TRBJ2-5; 11 nucleotides match TRBD2. Per germline, CDR1 MNHEY and CDR2 SMNVEV (reference sequence). This CDR3 spans 16 amino acids. The CDR3 region is CAARYGTSGGKETQYF. DNA for the CDR3: TGTGCTGCAAGGTACGGGACTAGCGGAGGTAAAGAGACCCAGTACTTC.

V usage is TRBV14 and J usage is TRBJ2-5; 8 bases align to TRBD2. Germline CDR1 reads SGHDN; CDR2 reads FVKESK. The junction had 5 bases not matched to a gene; V was cut back by 0 bases and J by 5 bases. This CDR3 comprises 15 residues. The CDR3 DNA follows: TGTGCCAGCAGCCAAGATCGGACTAGCTTTGAGACCCAGTACTTC. Encoded protein: CASSQDRTSFETQYF.

The chain links TRBV2 to TRBJ2-1; perhaps TRBD2 as D (5 bases). The germline CDR1 and CDR2 sequences are SNHLY and FYNNEI. This CDR3 spans 11 amino acids. The germline V and J ends were trimmed by 9 bases and 8 bases, with 11 bases remaining between them. The CDR3 coding sequence is TGTGCCAGGAGCGGCATCGATGAGCAGTTCTTC. Protein sequence: CARSGIDEQFF.

The rearrangement uses TRBV2 and TRBJ2-2, with D possibly TRBD2 on 5 matching bases. Germline assignment: CDR1 SNHLY and CDR2 FYNNEI. V was cut by 1 base and J by 1 base, with 7 bases left in between. The CDR3 runs to 15 residues. The CDR3 here is CASSEVRVNTGELFF. For the CDR3, the DNA is TGTGCCAGCAGTGAAGTGAGGGTGAACACCGGGGAGCTGTTTTTT.

V and J are TRBV7-6 and TRBJ2-3; 10 bases fit TRBD2. The CDR3 totals 15 residues. J gave up 5 bases and V 4 bases, and 6 bases lay outside the gene matches. CDR1 is SGHVS, CDR2 FNYEAQ, per germline. The CDR3 here is CASSSEAGGQDTQYF. The DNA for the CDR3 is TGTGCCAGCAGCTCTGAAGCGGGAGGGCAAGATACGCAGTATTTT.

The V and J genes are TRBV7-9 and TRBJ2-1; no clear D gene. Deletions cut 2 bases from V and 4 bases from J, with 15 bases between. The CDR3 has 16 residues. Germline CDR1 and CDR2: SEHNR and FQNEAQ (reference sequence). CDR3 DNA: TGTGCCAGCAGCTTACCCGCATTTACAAGATACAATGAGCAGTTCTTC. Protein: CASSLPAFTRYNEQFF.

The rearrangement uses TRBV3-1 (or the pseudogene TRBV3-2) and TRBJ1-1, with TRBD1 matching over 9 bases. From germline, CDR1 is LGHDT and CDR2 YNNKEL (reference sequence). The CDR3 length is 16 residues. V shed 5 bases and J 2 bases; nucleotides not matched to a gene: 9. The CDR3 spells CASSFGQGRGNTEAFF. The CDR3 DNA follows: TGTGCCAGCAGCTTCGGACAGGGGCGAGGAAACACTGAAGCTTTCTTT.

This clone is a singleton in its sample. V usage is TRBV5-6 and J usage is TRBJ2-3, with 9 bases aligning to TRBD1. V was clipped by 5 bases and J by 4 bases; unmatched bases: 11. The V gene's germline CDR1 is SGHDT and CDR2 YYEEEE. CDR3 length: 16 residues. The CDR3 nucleotides read TGTGCCAGCAGTCCCTCCGGGACAGGGTTCGCAGATACGCAGTATTTT. Protein sequence: CASSPSGTGFADTQYF.

The V call is TRBV5-1, the J call TRBJ2-1, with 10 bases aligning to TRBD2. Trimming took 4 bases from V and 1 from J; bases not matched to a gene: 8. There are 17 residues in the CDR3. Germline V gives CDR1 SGHRS, CDR2 YFSETQ. Here the CDR3 DNA reads TGCGCCAGCAGCCTAACCCCTAGCGGGAGTTCCTACAATGAGCAGTTCTTC. Protein: CASSLTPSGSSYNEQFF. The full variable domain, rest sourced from reference TRBV5-1 and TRBJ2-1, is KAGVTQTPRYLIKTRGQQVTLSCSPISGHRSVSWYQQTPGQGLQFLFEYFSETQRNKGNFPGRFSGRQFSNSRSEMNVSTLELGDSALYLCASSLTPSGSSYNEQFFGPGTRLTVL.

J is TRBJ2-5 and V is TRBV3-1 (or the pseudogene TRBV3-2); 11 bases agree with TRBD2. Unmatched junction bases numbered 4, after V lost 3 bases and J lost 4 bases. Germline assignment: CDR1 LGHDT and CDR2 YNNKEL (reference sequence). This CDR3 region has 15 residues. For the CDR3, the DNA is TGTGCCAGCAGCCACCTAGCGGGAGGACGAGAGACCCAGTACTTC. Encoded protein: CASSHLAGGRETQYF.

This clone was picked up a small number of times. The chain joins TRBV29-1 to TRBJ1-5; 7 bases fit TRBD1. Germline trimming cut 5 bases from V and 2 bases from J; bases unmatched to any gene: 6. The CDR3 is made up of 14 amino acids. CDR1 is SQVTM and CDR2 is ANQGSEA in the germline V gene. In nucleotides, the CDR3 is TGCAGCGTTCAAGGGAGGGGGCGCAATCAGCCCCAGCATTTT. Protein sequence: CSVQGRGRNQPQHF. Combining the CDR3 with reference TRBV29-1 and TRBJ1-5 gives the whole variable domain SAVISQKPSRDICQRGTSLTIQCQVDSQVTMMFWYRQQPGQSLTLIATANQGSEATYESGFVIDKFPISRPNLTFSTLTVSNMSPEDSSIYLCSVQGRGRNQPQHFGDGTRLSIL.